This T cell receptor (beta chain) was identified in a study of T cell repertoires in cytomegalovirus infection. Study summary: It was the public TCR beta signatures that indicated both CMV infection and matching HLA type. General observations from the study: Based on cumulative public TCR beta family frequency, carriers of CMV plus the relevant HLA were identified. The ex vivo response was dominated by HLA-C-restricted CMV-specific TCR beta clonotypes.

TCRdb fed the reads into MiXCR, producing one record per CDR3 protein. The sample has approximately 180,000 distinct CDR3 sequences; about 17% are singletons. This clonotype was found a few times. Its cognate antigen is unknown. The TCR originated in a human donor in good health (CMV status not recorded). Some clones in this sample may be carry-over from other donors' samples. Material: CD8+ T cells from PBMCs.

The CDR3 DNA reads as TGTGCCAGCAGCTCTATGGAAAACATTCAGTACTTC. Amino acids: CASSSMENIQYF. The chain combines TRBV7-6 with TRBJ2-4, with unresolved D. CDR1 and CDR2 (germline): SGHVS, FNYEAQ. Trimming removed 4 bases at V and 5 bases at J, with 6 bases between. This CDR3 is 12 amino acids long. Complete variable domain (other parts from reference TRBV7-6 and TRBJ2-4): GAGVSQSPRYKVTKRGQDVALRCDPISGHVSLYWYRQALGQGPEFLTYFNYEAQQDKSGLPNDRFSAERPEGSISTLTIQRTEQRDSAMYRCASSSMENIQYFGAGTRLSVL.